This TCR beta chain was recovered during a study of T cells in Graves' hyperthyroidism and ophthalmopathy. Study-level results: A 13 V-J signature model discriminated ophthalmopathy versus stable hyperthyroidism.

With regard to this clonotype: Antigen specificity is unknown.

RNA transcripts yielded amplified TCR beta CDR3 regions. The study used the HTBI primer set for a first-round RT-PCR of the TCR CDR3. TCRdb independently ran MiXCR on the multiplex PCR reads; one entry per CDR3 protein. Of 530,000 or so distinct CDR3 sequences listed, 15% to 20% are singletons. Trimming shortened V by 9 bases and J by 5 bases, and 8 bases separated the two germline ends. From germline, CDR1 is LNHNV and CDR2 YYDKDF (reference sequence). CDR3 length: 12 residues. For ophthalmopathy patients, the Clinical Activity Score was at least 3 and the NOSPECS grade at least 4; duration was under 3 months.

This receptor was taken from a woman aged 18-29 years with Graves' ophthalmopathy. The specimen was blood. V gene TRBV15 combines with J gene TRBJ1-6, with D maybe TRBD1 (6 bases). This CDR3 is CATRQDNSPLHF. CDR3 sequence (DNA): TGTGCCACAAGACAGGATAATTCACCCCTCCACTTT.